A selection of T cell receptor beta chains follows, all from one sample in a study of shared clonotypes between healthy human individuals. The repertoire was sequenced with immunoSEQ multiplex PCR; TCRdb's copy has only in-frame clones and lacks some. The repertoire holds more than 400,000 clones, with about 85% as singletons. Specimen: PBMCs. The receptors were sampled from a woman aged 35 to 49 in good health. Some clones in this sample may be carry-over from other donors' samples. Both conserved end residues are part of each CDR3. Fields, in order: V gene, CDR3 protein.

V gene: TRBV30
CDR3 protein: CAWEQGAGQPQHF

V gene: TRBV6-4
CDR3 protein: CASSGDRGNTQYF

V gene: TRBV9
CDR3 protein: CASSVGGDRGYEQYF

V gene: TRBV7-9
CDR3 protein: CASSFNRDERGFF

V gene: TRBV5-5
CDR3 protein: CACTRDGRIMNTEAFF

V gene: TRBV7-9
CDR3 protein: CASSISSYEQYF

V gene: TRBV7-2
CDR3 protein: CASSKGQGDQPQHF

V gene: TRBV6-1
CDR3 protein: CASSQTSGSQETQYF

V gene: TRBV28
CDR3 protein: CASSLEGIGYEQYF

V gene: TRBV19
CDR3 protein: CASSDRNRGQWETQYF

V gene: TRBV18
CDR3 protein: CASRDLREKLFF

V gene: TRBV2
CDR3 protein: CASSGPGANVLTF

V gene: TRBV6-1
CDR3 protein: CASTGNRGITNEQFF

V gene: TRBV5-1
CDR3 protein: CASTDPSGTSASYEQYF